This T cell receptor beta chain was identified during a study of blood T cells in healthy people across ages. Study results and caveats: More naive CD4+ cells and higher diversity marked long-lived donors relative to aged donors.

A second 7 to 11 cycle PCR used barcoded and J-beta primers. TCRdb reprocessed the 5' RACE reads with MiXCR, giving one entry per CDR3 protein. Of about 1.7 million distinct CDR3 sequences detected, 28% appear once; the ten largest clones hold about 7.7%. The germline CDR1 and CDR2 sequences are SGHRS and YFSETQ. CDR3 length equals 14 residues. Note on this clonotype: Its specificity is unknown. With a much larger clone just one base away, this may be a read error.

Ranging in age from about 6 to 95, the donors were healthy Caucasian individuals from Russia. Sequencing was performed on blood. This chain joins TRBV5-1 and TRBJ2-1; D is unclear. The J call is uncertain, as TRBJ2-7 better fits the DNA end. The clonotype originates from a woman in her thirties in good health. Here the CDR3 reads CASSLVVSYNEQYF. The CDR3 nucleotides read TGCGCCAGCAGCTTAGTGGTCTCCTACAATGAGCAGTACTTC.